This T cell receptor (beta chain) was observed in a study of blood T cell repertoires in COVID-19 (dated by TCRdb to about 2020). Regarding the study in general: Samples covering the acute and convalescent phases of COVID-19 were provided by collaborators in the United States, Italy and Spain. Samples came from the ongoing ImmuneRACE study (first 160 participants) plus 1,254 subjects from 6 global collaborators. The sample metadata nearly always contained a de-identified subject ID, COVID-19 status, age in years and sex. Subjects who had been exposed to COVID-19, were actively infected with it, or had recovered from it provided the deeply sampled blood TCRbeta repertoires that made up the dataset. The material from the prospective study consisted of cDNA or gDNA derived from T cells, B-cell-depleted T cells, or PBMCs. HLA class I and class II types, where available, came from metadata supplied by the sample provider rather than from assay-based typing. The repertoires were made available in a free public database intended to serve as a resource for research on the immune response to SARS-CoV-2. Results the study describes overall, beyond this receptor: The amount of clinical and demographic metadata varied by source and participant and was provided uncurated.

Participants in the prospective study were enrolled through a virtual design, were aged roughly 18 to 90 years, and lived in some 24 United States geographic areas. In the prospective study, participants were assigned to cohorts based on the clinical history participants reported in a screening survey and a study questionnaire. Mobile phlebotomists in the prospective study collected whole blood, serum and a nasopharyngeal or oropharyngeal swab from every participant. Additional blood draws and questionnaires over a roughly two-month period could optionally be provided by prospective study participants. Before DNA extraction, prospective study blood samples were shipped either frozen or at room temperature. The CDR3 sequence holds 14 residues, the cysteine and phenylalanine included. The only DNA kept is the CDR3, 42 bases in frame from the first base. Taken from the germline V gene, the CDR1 and CDR2 loops are WSHSY and SAAADI. V is cut by 5 bases and J by 2 bases, and the space between the germline ends is 13 bases.

As for this clone: There is no known antigen for this receptor. No base-level quality is on record; no much larger clone is a single base apart.

TCRbeta CDR3 regions were amplified from genomic DNA using the immunoSEQ Assay, a bias-controlled multiplex PCR. The source study handled its data this way. The number of nucleated cells in each sample was estimated by amplification of reference gene primers within the assay. Sequence reads were collapsed and filtered to measure the absolute abundance of every unique TCRbeta CDR3 rearrangement. Productive Simpson clonality was computed per sample as the square root of Simpson's diversity index over productive rearrangements. TCRdb mirrors the immuneACCESS table, restricted to in-frame sequences. Some clones are absent from its copies; in checked studies, under half trace to an unresolved V gene, and the reason for the others is unknown. The D gene and trimming were derived from the DNA, and the V and J assignments and clone size from that table. This sample is represented by about 200,000 clones; roughly nine tenths of them were singletons. The ten largest clones represent around 3.7% of the sample.

The specimen was PBMCs or T cells enriched from blood (not recorded which). This TCR came from a woman aged 25 to 45 with acute COVID-19. The chain couples TRBV10-2 to TRBJ2-7; tentative D gene TRBD2, with 5 bases matching. This receptor carries the CDR3 CASSTAGSTYEQYF. In nucleotides, the sequence is TGCGCCAGCAGTACCGCGGGCAGTACCTACGAGCAGTACTTC.